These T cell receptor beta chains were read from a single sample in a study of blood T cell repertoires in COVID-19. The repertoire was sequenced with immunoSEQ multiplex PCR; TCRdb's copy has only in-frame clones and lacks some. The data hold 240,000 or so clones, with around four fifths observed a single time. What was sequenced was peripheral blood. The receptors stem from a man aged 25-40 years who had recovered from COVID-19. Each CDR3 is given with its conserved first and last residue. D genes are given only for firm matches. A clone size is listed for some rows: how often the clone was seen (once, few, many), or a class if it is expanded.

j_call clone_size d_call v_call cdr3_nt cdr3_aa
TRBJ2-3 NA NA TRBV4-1 TGCGCCAGCAGCCCGGGGGGCACAGATACGCAGTATTTT CASSPGGTDTQYF
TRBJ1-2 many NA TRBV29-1 TGCAGCGTTGATGACAGGACGTATGGCTACACCTTC CSVDDRTYGYTF
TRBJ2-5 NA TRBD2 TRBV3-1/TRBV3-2 TGTGCCAGCAGCCAAGATCGCGGGGGGCGAGAGACCCAGTACTTC CASSQDRGGRETQYF
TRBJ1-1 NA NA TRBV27 TGTGCCAGCAGTACAAACAGGGTGGGCACTGAAGCTTTCTTT CASSTNRVGTEAFF
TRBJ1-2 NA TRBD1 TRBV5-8 TGTGCCAGCAGACAGGGGGCGTCCTATGGCTACACCTTC CASRQGASYGYTF
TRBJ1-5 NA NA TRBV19 TGTGCCACGGGGGGGGACAGCAATCAGCCCCAGCATTTT CATGGDSNQPQHF
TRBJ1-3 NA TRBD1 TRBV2 TGTGCCAGCAGCGAGGGACAGATCTCTGGAAACACCATATATTTT CASSEGQISGNTIYF
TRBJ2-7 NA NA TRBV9 TGTGCCAGCAGCGTAGGAAGGGGCGAGCAGTACTTC CASSVGRGEQYF
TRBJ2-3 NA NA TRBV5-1 TGCGCCAGCAGCTTGGCCCTAACTATAGCAGATACGCAGTATTTT CASSLALTIADTQYF
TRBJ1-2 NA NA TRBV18 TGTGCCAGCTCATCGACCCGAGGACAGATTTATGGCTACACCTTC CASSSTRGQIYGYTF
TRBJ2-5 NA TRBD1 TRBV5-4 TGTGCCAGCAACCAGGACAGGTGGGGGGAGACCCAGTACTTC CASNQDRWGETQYF
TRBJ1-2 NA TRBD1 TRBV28 TGTGCCAGCAGTTTATTCAGGGGGCTGAGCTATGGCTACACCTTC CASSLFRGLSYGYTF
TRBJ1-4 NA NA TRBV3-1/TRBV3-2 TGTGCCAGCAGCCTATCAACTAATGAAAAACTGTTTTTT CASSLSTNEKLFF
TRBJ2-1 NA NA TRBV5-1 TGCGCCAGCAGCCAGGGACTTAGCTCCTACAATGAGCAGTTCTTC CASSQGLSSYNEQFF
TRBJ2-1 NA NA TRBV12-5 TGTGCTAGTGGTTTTACAGGTTACAATGAGCAGTTCTTC CASGFTGYNEQFF
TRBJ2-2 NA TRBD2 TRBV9 TGTGCCAGCAGCGTCTTTAGCGGGGTGGCCACCGGGGAGCTGTTTTTT CASSVFSGVATGELFF
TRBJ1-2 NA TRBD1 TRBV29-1 TGCAGCGCCAAGGGACAGTTTAACTATGGCTACACCTTC CSAKGQFNYGYTF
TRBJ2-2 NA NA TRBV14 TGTGCCAGCAGCCCAGACAGGCCAACCGGGGAGCTGTTTTTT CASSPDRPTGELFF
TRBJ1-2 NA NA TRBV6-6 TGTGCCACCCGTTTCAGGGATTGGGGCTACACCTTC CATRFRDWGYTF
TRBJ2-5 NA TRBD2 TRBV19 TGTGCCAGTAGTACTAGCGGGAGGGAGACCCAGTACTTC CASSTSGRETQYF
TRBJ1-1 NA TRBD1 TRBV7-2 TGTGCCAGCAGCCCATGGGGGACAGGGGGCGAAGCTTTCTTT CASSPWGTGGEAFF
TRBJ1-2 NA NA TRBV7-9 TGTGCCAGCAGCTCTCATGGCGGCGGCTACACCTTC CASSSHGGGYTF
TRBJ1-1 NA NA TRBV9 TGTGCCAGCAGGAGGGATTCGAACACTGAAGCTTTCTTT CASRRDSNTEAFF
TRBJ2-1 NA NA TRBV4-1 TGCGCCAGCAGCCGTAGTCTTCTAAACAATGAGCAGTTCTTC CASSRSLLNNEQFF
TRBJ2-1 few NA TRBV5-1 TGCGCCAGCAGCCCGGGACTCCGAGGGGTCAATGAGCAGTTCTTC CASSPGLRGVNEQFF
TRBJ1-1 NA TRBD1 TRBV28 TGTGCCAGCAGTCAAAAGACAGGGGGCTGGACTGAAGCTTTCTTT CASSQKTGGWTEAFF
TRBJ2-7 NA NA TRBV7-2 TGTGCCAGCAGGGGCCTAACCCTCCACGAGCAGTACTTC CASRGLTLHEQYF
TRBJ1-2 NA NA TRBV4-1 TGCGCCAGCAGCCAAACCGACAGGACGCCTGGGATCTACACCTTC CASSQTDRTPGIYTF
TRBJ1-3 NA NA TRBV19 TGTGCCAGTAGTACCCCCGCGACAGGTTTTAAGCTTAGGATCTCTGGAAACACCATATATTTT CASSTPATGFKLRISGNTIYF
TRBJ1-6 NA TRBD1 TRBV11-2 TGTGCCAGCAGCTTAGATCACGGGACAGGGGAATGGACACCCCTCCACTTT CASSLDHGTGEWTPLHF
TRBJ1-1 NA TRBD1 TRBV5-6 TGTGCCAGCAGCTCCGAGATATTGGACAGGCGTGAAGCTTTCTTT CASSSEILDRREAFF
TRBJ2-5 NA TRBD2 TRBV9 TGTGCCAGCAGCGGAGGGACTAGCGGGGTTTCTACCCAGTACTTC CASSGGTSGVSTQYF
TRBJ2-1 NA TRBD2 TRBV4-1 TGCGCCAGCAGCCAACTAGCGGGGGGGCACAATGAGCAGTTCTTC CASSQLAGGHNEQFF
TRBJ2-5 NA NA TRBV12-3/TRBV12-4 TGTGCCAGCAGACAGGGTGTCGAGGAGACCCAGTACTTC CASRQGVEETQYF
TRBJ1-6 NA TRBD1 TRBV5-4 TGTGCCAGCAGCTTTGGTGGGGGTGCGGACAGGGGTATGTCACCCCTCCACTTT CASSFGGGADRGMSPLHF
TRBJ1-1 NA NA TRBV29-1 TGCAGCGCCGCGCAGGGTGGTAAAGCTTTCTTT CSAAQGGKAFF
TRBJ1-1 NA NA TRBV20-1 TGCAGTGCTAGCCAGGACACTGAAGCTTTCTTT CSASQDTEAFF
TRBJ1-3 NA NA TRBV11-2 TGTGCCAGCAGCTTTTCCCGCAGCTCTGGAAACACCATATATTTT CASSFSRSSGNTIYF
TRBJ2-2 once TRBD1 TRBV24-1 TGTGCCACCAGTGACCCTAGGACAGGGAACGGGGAGCTGTTTTTT CATSDPRTGNGELFF
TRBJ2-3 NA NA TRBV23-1 TGCGCCAGCAGTCATCGGCAGGGGCACACAGATACGCAGTATTTT CASSHRQGHTDTQYF
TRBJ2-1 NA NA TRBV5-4 TGTGCCAGCAGCCTGAGGACAGGGAGGGGGTACAATGAGCAGTTCTTC CASSLRTGRGYNEQFF